The entry below describes one TCR beta chain. The repertoire was sequenced with immunoSEQ multiplex PCR; TCRdb's copy has only in-frame clones and lacks some. The sample records 100,000 to 150,000 clones, roughly 91% being singletons. The data belong to a study of blood T cell repertoires in COVID-19. Trimming pared 2 bases from V and 1 base from J, leaving 11 bases between. Germline values: CDR1 SGHTA, CDR2 FQGTGA. The CDR3 extends over 15 amino acids. The receptor was isolated from a man in his fifties or sixties with COVID-19, enrolled during active disease. The sample was peripheral blood. This chain connects TRBV7-3 to TRBJ1-1; tentative D call: TRBD1 (6 bases). The CDR3: CASSLLRTANTEAFF. CDR3 bases: TGTGCCAGCAGCTTATTAAGGACAGCGAACACTGAAGCTTTCTTT.